One T cell receptor beta chain is described in this entry. The target of this receptor is not known. Base qualities are not at hand, and no much larger clone is one base apart. The data derive from a study of cytomegalovirus exposure and HLA in healthy donors (dated by TCRdb to between 2016 and 2019). As for the study more broadly: According to an earlier analysis of a few hundred of the donors, 150 million to 200 million T cells yielded some 120 million unique TCR beta sequences and 250 to 350 Gb of sequence data. An early release that covered about 600 HLA-typed donors contained approximately 300 gigabases of sequencing data and 80 million or so unique TCR sequences. In a later analysis, previously published TCR beta repertoires from 550 to 750 donors were re-analyzed and high-resolution HLA genotyping was added so that TCR occurrence patterns could be studied. The study was designed to test whether signatures of past pathogen exposure could be identified by cataloging public T cell receptors. Every repertoire in the discovery cohort had been generated on one and the same sequencing platform. Donor age, sex, ethnicity and CMV serostatus were compiled alongside the repertoire data. HLA typing covered class I and class II loci at four-digit resolution. Across 300 to 500 genotyped donors of the cohort, an average of approximately 240,000 unique TCR beta nucleotide sequences per donor were sequenced, and around 20% of those sequences were non-productive. About 5 DR-DQ haplotypes were handled as single units for association and clustering, since linkage in the cohort was strong. Typing coverage differed by locus: A, B, C, DRB1 and DQB1 were typed in roughly 620-630 donors, DQA1 in about 510, DPA1 in 600 to 610, and DPB1 in 400 to 480. A separate validation cohort of over a hundred different subjects was used in addition to the approximately 700-subject first cohort. Using immunosequencing, the study profiled T cell repertoires from about 650 subjects and related those repertoires to cytomegalovirus serostatus. In a later genetic analysis, genome-wide SNP genotypes for 398 of the 666 donors were used, and that subset was treated as a discovery cohort. An earlier analysis of around 580 of the donors used high-throughput TCR beta sequencing to judge whether each TCR beta V gene segment behaved as functional or pseudogenic. The genetic ancestry cluster associated with self-reported Caucasian donors included roughly 84% of the roughly 360 genotyped donors. The study combined high-throughput TCR immunosequencing, statistical association of individual TCRs with disease status, and machine learning to predict cytomegalovirus infection status. The later analysis used no new phenotypic data to find candidate immune exposures, relying instead on TCR beta sequences and their occurrence across donors. The full study reports these points: Because the 87-base-pair reads could not distinguish some IMGT-functional V segments, including TRBV6-2 and TRBV6-3, those segments were excluded. Compared with equally common non-associated chains, HLA-associated TCR beta chains in a later analysis were more clonally expanded and had lower generation probabilities. The only immune exposure information available for the cohort was CMV serostatus. Cytomegalovirus status was reported to be diagnosed by the classifier with high specificity and sensitivity in both the original and validation cohorts. Only TCR beta chains were sequenced in this cohort, and the absence of alpha or paired-chain data limited detectable features. In vitro tests confirmed that three of the cytomegalovirus-associated TCR beta chains recognize cytomegalovirus antigens. Several of the top co-occurrence clusters appeared to be linked to parvovirus B19, influenza, CMV and Epstein-Barr virus, according to a later analysis. It was suggested by the authors that the approach could potentially be generalized to other disease states and immunological phenotypes. Compared with the roughly 600-donor mean, donors in an Asian-associated ancestry cluster had fewer N-insertions in productive TCRs, according to a later genetic analysis. According to a later analysis, most CMV-associated TCR beta chains appeared to be HLA-restricted, and the HLA associations seemed to be driven largely by CMV exposure. In a later analysis, around 17,000 TCR beta sequences were associated with specific HLA alleles at a false discovery rate of 0.05. Because HLA typing was unavailable for some donors at each locus, only the typed subset was used in association tests. In a later genetic analysis, a missense DCLRE1C variant was associated with V-gene and J-gene trimming of TCR beta chains, and the association was replicated in an independent cohort. Most TCR sequences were observed very rarely across donors, whereas some public TCRs were present in many individuals. In a later analysis, TCR association rates were found to vary across HLA loci, with the most associated TCRs seen for DRB1 alleles and the fewest for HLA-C alleles. In the study, 150 to 200 TCR beta chains were listed as associated with cytomegalovirus. A cluster of highly shared sequence variants was judged likely to represent a technical artifact of the sequencing pipeline. Correlated functional status among segregating V segments might reflect linkage disequilibrium, but an unknown experimental factor could not be ruled out. Sequencing depth was assumed to be roughly uniform across donors in the presence/absence analyses, though that assumption may not hold. A further reported finding was that TCR beta sequences accurately predicted the HLA-A and HLA-B alleles for most subjects in the first cohort. Because counts were too low, seventeen rarely observed V segments, including chromosome 9 orphons, were excluded from the earlier analysis of fewer than 650 of the donors. An earlier analysis of approximately 590 of the donors showed that most TCR beta V segments appeared in productive rearrangements either about 90% or about 30% of the time, which broadly matched IMGT annotations. When HLA alleles, especially DR and DQ, strongly co-occurred, attributing TCR associations to individual alleles was difficult.

Libraries were prepared through the immunoSEQ multiplex PCR assay. For the multiplex PCR, a mixture combining 60 forward primers for TCR Vbeta segments and 13 reverse primers for TCR Jbeta segments was used. A multiplex PCR assay on genomic DNA amplified the CDR3 region of rearranged TCR beta genes. The amplified TCR beta libraries were sequenced on the Illumina HiSeq System as 87-base-pair reads. From the authors' description of their analysis: In a later analysis, some 80 million unique TCR beta chains were counted across the roughly 670 repertoires, and about 10 million of these chains were shared by at least two donors. To remove PCR and sequencing errors, raw reads were error-corrected and collapsed into unique sequences using a nearest-neighbor algorithm that merged closely related sequences. CDR3 sequences were aligned to IMGT reference sequences to assign V, D and J gene segments. Each retained sequence needed at least a six-nucleotide match to both a V gene segment and a J gene segment. A rearrangement was called productive if the CDR3 had no stop codons and remained in frame with V and J, and every other rearrangement was called non-productive. CDR3 was defined by IMGT convention, running from the second conserved V-encoded cysteine to the conserved J-encoded phenylalanine. The earlier analysis of about 500 of the donors excluded sequences that lacked an unambiguous match to a single V gene segment. An earlier analysis of 587 of the donors classified V segments as functional when productive rearrangements were above 56.7% and as segregating when the standard deviation between donors was above 5%. A statistical classification framework was developed to diagnose cytomegalovirus status using the catalog of TCR beta chain sequences. V and J gene assignment, in a later analysis, came from comparing TCR nucleotide sequences with IMGT/GENE-DB human TR gene sequences. The TCRdist pipeline was used in a later analysis to assign CDR3 sequences and most-parsimonious VDJ recombination scenarios. In a later analysis, every TCR beta chain was defined by the combination of its CDR3 amino acid sequence and its V-gene family, and reads without a unique V-gene family were dropped. A later analysis removed 500 to 650 highly shared, low-generation-probability nucleotide sequences to deal with suspected cross-contamination and a sequencing artifact. In a later analysis, a clonal expansion index was calculated for each public chain from normalized within-repertoire ranks of inferred template counts. Generation probabilities in a later analysis came from a VDJ recombination model fitted to out-of-frame rearrangements, and those results were checked against IGoR. A later analysis scored TCR-TCR, TCR-HLA and TCR-CMV co-occurrence with hypergeometric tests, applying a repertoire-size bias correction to TCR pairs. A later analysis estimated false discovery rates by permuting HLA or CMV assignments 20 times. In a later analysis, co-occurring TCRs were grouped with DBSCAN, and TCRdist sequence similarity was added when clustering was performed within HLA-allele-positive subsets. Repertoires with fewer than 30,000 or more than 120,000 public chains were left out of co-occurrence clustering, as were about five repertoires with anomalous nucleotide sharing. TCRdb retrieved this table from immuneACCESS and kept in-frame rearrangements only. Not all clones are present; in checked studies, unresolved V genes account for under half, and no reason is known for the remainder. Clonal size and the V and J genes are those of that table, whereas D and trimming came from the DNA. Counted in this sample were 90,000 to 120,000 clones; more than 75% of them appeared once. The ten largest clones capture under 3.5% of the sample.

In total, approximately 690 healthy bone marrow donors made up the cohort. All cohort members were sampled while nominally healthy, although unrecorded immune exposures were likely present. The donor tested CMV seropositive and was one of the 289 seropositive cohort members. A peripheral blood sample was provided by each donor, and peripheral blood mononuclear cells were used for TCR beta sequencing. Genomic DNA extraction from the blood cell samples was performed with the Qiagen DNeasy Blood Extraction Kit. V gives up 1 base and J gives up 2 bases, and the segment between their germline ends measures 9 bases. According to the germline V gene, CDR1 reads MNHNS and CDR2 reads SASEGT. Counted from cysteine to phenylalanine, this CDR3 has 15 amino acids. The DNA shown is the 45-base CDR3, in frame from base 1.

The sequence was collected from a man aged 30 to 39 in good health and CMV-seropositive. The rearrangement combines TRBV6-1 with TRBJ1-3, with the D gene call left open. The specimen sequenced was PBMCs. The CDR3 protein is CASSEVRMAGNTIYF. Here is the DNA: TGTGCCAGCAGTGAAGTCAGGATGGCTGGAAACACCATATATTTT.